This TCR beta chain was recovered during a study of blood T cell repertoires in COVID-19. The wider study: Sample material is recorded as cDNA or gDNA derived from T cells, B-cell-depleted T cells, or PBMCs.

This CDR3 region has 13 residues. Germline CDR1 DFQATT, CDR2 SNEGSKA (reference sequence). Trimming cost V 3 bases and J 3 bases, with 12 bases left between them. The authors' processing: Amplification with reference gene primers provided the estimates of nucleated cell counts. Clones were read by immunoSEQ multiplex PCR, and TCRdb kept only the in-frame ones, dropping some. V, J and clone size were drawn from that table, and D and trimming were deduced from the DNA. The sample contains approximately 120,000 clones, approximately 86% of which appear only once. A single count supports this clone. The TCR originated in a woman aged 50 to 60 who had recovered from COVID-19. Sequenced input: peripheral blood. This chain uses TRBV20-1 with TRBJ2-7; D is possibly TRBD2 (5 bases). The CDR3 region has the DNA TGCAGTGCTAGTTCAAGCGGAGTCTACGAGCAGTACTTC. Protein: CSASSSGVYEQYF.